The 32 T cell receptor beta chains below come from one sample, sequenced in a study of T cells in pancreatic ductal adenocarcinoma. Assay: immunoSEQ multiplex PCR; the TCRdb copy retains only in-frame clones and omits some. The data hold about 98,000 clones, with about 96% observed a single time. Surgery without prior neoadjuvant therapy was the treatment of the selected pancreatic ductal adenocarcinoma patients. The specimen sequenced was PBMCs. The receptors derive from a human donor with pancreatic ductal adenocarcinoma.

In DNA, the CDR3 is TGTGCCAGCTCACCGGGGCAGGGGGCCTACAATGAGCAGTTCTTC. Translated, it gives CASSPGQGAYNEQFF. The chain uses TRBV18 and TRBJ2-1; 7 bases agree with TRBD1. This CDR3 has 15 amino acids. V gave up 3 bases and J gave up 2 bases; unmatched junction bases: 4. Germline V gene lookup returns CDR1 KGHSH and CDR2 LQKENI.

The V call is TRBV4-1, the J call TRBJ2-1, with 14 positions matching TRBD2. Germline CDR1 MGHRA, CDR2 YSYEKL. The CDR3 runs 19 residues. Losses at the gene ends were 1 base for V and 7 bases for J; bases not matched to a gene: 12. CDR3 residues: CASSQAGRTGTSGSNEQFF. CDR3 in DNA: TGCGCCAGCAGCCAAGCGGGCAGAACAGGGACTAGCGGGAGTAATGAGCAGTTCTTC.

V gene TRBV11-2 combines with J gene TRBJ1-1; TRBD1 is a possible D gene (5 bases). The length of the CDR3 is 15 residues. V was shortened by 2 bases and J by 3 bases, with 13 bases between the two germline ends. Germline lookup yields CDR1 SGHAT and CDR2 FQNNGV. This CDR3 is CASSLTDSGDTEAFF. CDR3 DNA sequence: TGTGCCAGCAGCTTAACCGACAGTGGGGACACTGAAGCTTTCTTT.

The rearrangement uses TRBV7-3 and TRBJ2-1; tentatively, D is TRBD1 (5 bases). Per the germline V gene, CDR1 is SGHTA and CDR2 is FQGTGA. The CDR3 covers 14 residues. V lost 2 bases to trimming and J lost 7 bases, with 12 bases between them. This chain's CDR3 is CASSLGQGWNEQFF. CDR3 DNA: TGTGCCAGCAGCTTAGGGCAGGGCTGGAATGAGCAGTTCTTC.

The V and J genes are TRBV28 and TRBJ1-1; 7 bases map to TRBD1. J gave up 4 bases and V 6 bases, and 17 bases lay outside the gene matches. This CDR3 has 17 amino acids. Germline lookup yields CDR1 MDHEN and CDR2 SYDVKM. This CDR3 reads CASRKPGQLTAGTEAFF. The CDR3 DNA sequence: TGTGCCAGCAGGAAACCGGGACAGCTTACAGCTGGCACTGAAGCTTTCTTT.

This chain uses TRBV2 with TRBJ1-4; 9 positions agree with TRBD1. With V trimmed by 6 bases and J by 7 bases, 3 bases remained unmatched. CDR3 length: 13 amino acids. Germline CDR1 SNHLY, CDR2 FYNNEI. The CDR3 protein is CASRGGQGEKLFF. DNA of the CDR3: TGTGCCAGCAGGGGGGGACAGGGTGAAAAACTGTTTTTT.

V usage is TRBV7-8 and J usage is TRBJ1-4; 7 bases agree with TRBD1. The CDR3 sequence is 16 residues long. Germline assignment: CDR1 SGHVS and CDR2 FQNEAQ. The junction had 11 bases not matched to a gene; V was cut back by 6 bases and J by 4 bases. This CDR3 reads CASSPPPWDSNEKLFF. The CDR3 nucleotides are TGTGCCAGCAGTCCCCCCCCGTGGGACAGTAATGAAAAACTGTTTTTT.

The chain carries TRBV5-4 and TRBJ2-7; 9 bases are shared with TRBD2. The germline CDR1 and CDR2 sequences are SGHNT and YYREEE (reference sequence). J gave up 2 bases and V 0 bases, and 3 bases lay outside the gene matches. The CDR3 is made up of 15 amino acids. The CDR3 nucleotides read TGTGCCAGCAGCTTGGGAGGCGGGAGGGCCTACGAGCAGTACTTC. Residues: CASSLGGGRAYEQYF. The whole variable domain, filled in from reference TRBV5-4 and TRBJ2-7, reads ETGVTQSPTHLIKTRGQQVTLRCSSQSGHNTVSWYQQALGQGPQFIFQYYREEENGRGNFPPRFSGLQFPNYSSELNVNALELDDSALYLCASSLGGGRAYEQYFGPGTRLTVT.

This chain connects TRBV5-6 to TRBJ2-2; a weak D match, TRBD2 (6 bases). This CDR3 region has 14 residues. Trimming pared 4 bases from V and 6 bases from J, leaving 13 bases between. The germline gives CDR1 SGHDT, CDR2 YYEEEE. Written as DNA, the CDR3 is TGTGCCAGCAGCCAGGGACTCCCCGCCGGGGAGCTGTTTTTT. Translated: CASSQGLPAGELFF.

This chain connects TRBV18 to TRBJ2-1, with a weak D call TRBD2 (5 bases). This CDR3 has 15 amino acids. Trimming took 4 bases from V and 4 from J, leaving 14 bases between them. Germline V gene data show CDR1 as KGHSH and CDR2 as LQKENI. The CDR3 DNA follows: TGTGCCAGCTCACGCAACTACGGAGGTTACAATGAGCAGTTCTTC. It codes for CASSRNYGGYNEQFF.

This clone has a single count. The chain joins TRBV4-1 to TRBJ2-5; D remains unclear. This CDR3 contains 12 residues. The V end was cut by 2 bases, the J end by 3 bases, with 4 bases between. Germline values: CDR1 MGHRA, CDR2 YSYEKL. CDR3 bases: TGCGCCAGCAGCCAAACTGAAGAGACCCAGTACTTC. This translates into CASSQTEETQYF.

The chain joins TRBV4-2 to TRBJ2-3, with TRBD2 as a possible D gene (7 bases). Germline V gene lookup returns CDR1 LGHNA and CDR2 YNFKEQ. Between the trimmed V and J ends, which lost 1 base and 4 bases, there was a span of 15 bases. CDR3 size: 16 residues. CDR3 sequence: CASSQVGGGGADTQYF. CDR3 nucleotide sequence: TGTGCCAGCAGCCAAGTGGGAGGGGGAGGGGCAGATACGCAGTATTTT.

The V call is TRBV18, the J call TRBJ2-1, with TRBD1 identical over 9 bases. Per the germline V gene, CDR1 is KGHSH and CDR2 is LQKENI. V was clipped by 2 bases and J by 8 bases; unmatched bases: 4. There are 14 residues in the CDR3. In DNA form, the CDR3 reads TGTGCCAGCTCACCAGGCGGGACAGGGTATGAGCAGTTCTTC. Residues: CASSPGGTGYEQFF.

The chain uses TRBV29-1 and TRBJ2-2, with D possibly being TRBD2 (6 bases). The CDR3 totals 16 residues. V was clipped by 4 bases and J by 4 bases, with 19 bases between them. Germline V gene data show CDR1 as SQVTM and CDR2 as ANQGSEA. CDR3 sequence (DNA): TGCAGCGTTGCGGAGGGTGGGGCCGGGGTCACCGGGGAGCTGTTTTTT. Its translation: CSVAEGGAGVTGELFF.

The J gene is TRBJ2-5, the V gene TRBV4-2; no clear D gene. The CDR3 is 14 amino acids. The germline V gene encodes CDR1 LGHNA and CDR2 YNFKEQ. The germline V and J ends were trimmed by 2 bases and 0 bases, with 7 bases remaining between them. CDR3 sequence reads: CASSQILYQETQYF. In DNA form, the CDR3 reads TGTGCCAGCAGCCAAATATTGTACCAAGAGACCCAGTACTTC.

The chain employs TRBV5-4 and TRBJ1-2, with D maybe TRBD1 (5 bases). V gave up 0 bases and J gave up 1 base, with 13 bases separating them. Looked up from germline, CDR1 is SGHNT and CDR2 is YYREEE (reference sequence). The CDR3 totals 16 residues. In DNA form, the CDR3 reads TGTGCCAGCAGCTTGGATCAGGGCCTCCTTAACTATGGCTACACCTTC. Translated, it gives CASSLDQGLLNYGYTF.

This clone was seen just once. This sequence joins TRBV18 and TRBJ2-3; D perhaps matches TRBD1 (6 bases). The CDR3 runs to 15 residues. In germline, CDR1 is KGHSH, CDR2 LQKENI. The V gene lost 9 bases and the J gene lost 0 bases, with 16 bases spanning the gap. The CDR3 reads CASSVLRGSTDTQYF. The CDR3 DNA reads TGTGCCAGTTCCGTCCTCAGGGGAAGCACAGATACGCAGTATTTT.

This chain connects TRBV5-8 to TRBJ1-5; weak D call: TRBD1 (6 bases). The CDR3 consists of 16 residues. Germline V lookup: CDR1 SGHTS, CDR2 YDEGEE. V was clipped by 1 base and J by 0 bases, with 11 bases between them. The CDR3 DNA reads TGTGCCAGCAGCTTGAAAGGGGGTTATAGCAATCAGCCCCAGCATTTT. It codes for CASSLKGGYSNQPQHF.

CDR3 sequence reads: CASAQLGTEKLFF. CDR3 in DNA: TGTGCCAGCGCACAGTTAGGCACGGAAAAACTGTTTTTT. V gene TRBV19 combines with J gene TRBJ1-4; D is ambiguous. The CDR3 totals 13 residues. CDR1 is LNHDA and CDR2 is SQIVND in the germline V gene (reference sequence). V lost 9 bases and J 8 bases, leaving 16 bases between the germline ends.

The chain employs TRBV18 and TRBJ2-1; the D is unclear. Germline CDR1 KGHSH, CDR2 LQKENI. The CDR3 loop spans 14 amino acids. The V end was cut by 2 bases, the J end by 5 bases, with 10 bases between. CDR3 loop: CASSPGVPNNEQFF. The CDR3 DNA sequence: TGTGCCAGCTCACCAGGAGTGCCGAACAATGAGCAGTTCTTC.

In this sample, this clone turned up once. J is TRBJ2-6 and V is TRBV2; tentatively, D is TRBD1 (6 bases). V dropped 6 bases and J dropped 0 bases, with 9 bases sitting between them. Germline V CDR1 and CDR2: SNHLY, FYNNEI. The CDR3 is made up of 15 amino acids. CDR3 nucleotides: TGTGCCAGCAGGGACAGATTCTCTGGGGCCAACGTCCTGACTTTC. It codes for CASRDRFSGANVLTF.

The chain's CDR3 is CASSRDEDAEAFF. As DNA, the CDR3 is TGTGCCAGCAGCCGAGACGAGGATGCGGAAGCTTTCTTT. The chain recombines TRBV6-5 with TRBJ1-1; no clear D. The CDR3 has 13 residues. Germline lookup yields CDR1 MNHEY and CDR2 SVGAGI. Between the trimmed V and J ends, which lost 6 bases and 8 bases, there was a span of 16 bases.

This chain connects TRBV18 to TRBJ2-3; perhaps TRBD1 as D (6 bases). This CDR3 is built from 14 residues. Germline lookup yields CDR1 KGHSH and CDR2 LQKENI. V was pared by 6 bases and J by 2 bases, with 12 bases between. The CDR3 DNA reads TGTGCCAGCTCCACCCGGACAGCCACAGATACGCAGTATTTT. As protein: CASSTRTATDTQYF.

The chain links TRBV27 to TRBJ2-1; 13 nucleotides match TRBD2. V gave up 6 bases and J gave up 5 bases; unmatched junction bases: 4. CDR1 and CDR2 from the germline V gene are MNHEY and SMNVEV (reference sequence). This CDR3 region has 15 residues. In DNA, the CDR3 is TGTGCCAGCAGGCCGGGACTAGCGGGAAACAATGAGCAGTTCTTC. This encodes CASRPGLAGNNEQFF.

The rearrangement joins TRBV7-2 to TRBJ1-2; TRBD1 agrees at 8 bases. Germline V lookup: CDR1 SGHTA, CDR2 FQGNSA. The V gene end was trimmed by 5 bases and the J gene end by 7 bases; junction bases not matched to a gene: 9. The CDR3 contains 14 residues. The CDR3 loop is CASSAPDREVGYTF. For the CDR3, the DNA is TGTGCCAGCAGCGCCCCGGACAGGGAAGTTGGCTACACCTTC.

The genes are TRBV7-9 and TRBJ2-1; 7 positions agree with TRBD2. Germline trimming cut 5 bases from V and 5 bases from J; bases unmatched to any gene: 9. This CDR3 is 15 amino acids long. From germline, CDR1 is SEHNR and CDR2 FQNEAQ (reference sequence). The CDR3 coding sequence is TGTGCCAGCAGCCTGGTGGGAGGGGCCCACAATGAGCAGTTCTTC. Protein: CASSLVGGAHNEQFF.

This clone was seen only a few times. This chain connects TRBV9 to TRBJ2-2, with 7 bases identical to TRBD2. This CDR3 contains 17 residues. Germline CDR1 reads SGDLS; CDR2 reads YYNGEE. The V segment lost 0 bases and the J segment 0 bases; nucleotides outside the gene matches: 5. The CDR3 is CASSVALSGANTGELFF. The CDR3 DNA is TGTGCCAGCAGCGTAGCTTTAAGCGGGGCGAACACCGGGGAGCTGTTTTTT.

The chain employs TRBV7-9 and TRBJ2-2, with 7 positions matching TRBD1. V trimming: 8 bases; J trimming: 2 bases; junction bases outside the gene matches: 8. Germline V gene data show CDR1 as SEHNR and CDR2 as FQNEAQ (reference sequence). The length of the CDR3 is 15 residues. The CDR3 loop is CASGTGTVNTGELFF. The CDR3, as DNA: TGTGCCAGCGGAACCGGGACAGTTAACACCGGGGAGCTGTTTTTT. The full variable domain, rest sourced from reference TRBV7-9 and TRBJ2-2, is DTGVSQNPRHKITKRGQNVTFRCDPISEHNRLYWYRQTLGQGPEFLTYFQNEAQLEKSRLLSDRFSAERPKGSFSTLEIQRTEQGDSAMYLCASGTGTVNTGELFFGEGSRLTVL.

This clone was observed once. V gene TRBV4-2 combines with J gene TRBJ1-4; a weak D match, TRBD1 (5 bases). Trimming took 0 bases from V and 7 from J, leaving 9 bases between them. Germline assignment: CDR1 LGHNA and CDR2 YNFKEQ. CDR3 length equals 14 residues. CDR3 amino acids: CASSQDRQGEKLFF. CDR3 nucleotides: TGTGCCAGCAGCCAAGACAGGCAGGGTGAAAAACTGTTTTTT.

The V call is TRBV2, the J call TRBJ2-7, with D unclear. The germline CDR1 and CDR2 sequences are SNHLY and FYNNEI. CDR3 size: 13 residues. Trimming cost V 4 bases and J 6 bases, with 13 bases left between them. This CDR3 is CASSVGQVGEQYF. DNA of the CDR3: TGTGCCAGCAGTGTAGGTCAGGTGGGCGAGCAGTACTTC. The full variable domain, with the rest looked up from reference TRBV2 and TRBJ2-7, is EPEVTQTPSHQVTQMGQEVILRCVPISNHLYFYWYRQILGQKVEFLVSFYNNEISEKSEIFDDQFSVERPDGSNFTLKIRSTKLEDSAMYFCASSVGQVGEQYFGPGTRLTVT.

CDR3 region: CAWRRGKLFF. CDR3 DNA: TGTGCCTGGAGGAGAGGAAAACTGTTTTTT. The V and J genes are TRBV30 and TRBJ1-4; unclear D gene. The CDR3 runs to 10 residues. V was cut by 3 bases and J by 10 bases, with 6 bases left in between. The germline CDR1 and CDR2 sequences are GTSNPN and SVGIG (reference sequence).

The V gene is TRBV5-1, the J gene TRBJ2-4; TRBD2 matches at 7 bases. J gave up 0 bases and V 0 bases, and 6 bases lay outside the gene matches. Per the germline V gene, CDR1 is SGHRS and CDR2 is YFSETQ. This CDR3 spans 17 amino acids. This CDR3 is CASSLGGLAVAKNIQYF. The CDR3 DNA reads as TGCGCCAGCAGCTTGGGTGGGCTAGCGGTAGCCAAAAACATTCAGTACTTC.